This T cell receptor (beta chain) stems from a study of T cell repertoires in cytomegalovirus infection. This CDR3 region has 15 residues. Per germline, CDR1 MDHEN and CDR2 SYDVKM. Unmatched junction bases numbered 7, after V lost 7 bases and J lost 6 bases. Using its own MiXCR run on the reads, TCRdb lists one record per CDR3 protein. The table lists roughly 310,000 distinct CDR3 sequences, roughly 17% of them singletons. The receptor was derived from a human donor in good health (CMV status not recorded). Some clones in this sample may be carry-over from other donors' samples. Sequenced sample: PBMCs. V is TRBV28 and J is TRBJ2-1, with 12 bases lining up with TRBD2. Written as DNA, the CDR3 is TGTGCCAGCACCAATCCTAGCGGGGGGGTCAATGAGCAGTTCTTC. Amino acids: CASTNPSGGVNEQFF.